This entry lists 10 T cell receptor beta chains sequenced from one sample in a study of cytomegalovirus exposure and HLA in healthy donors (dated 2017 in TCRdb). The library came from the immunoSEQ multiplex PCR assay. For the multiplex PCR, a mixture combining 60 forward primers for TCR Vbeta segments and 13 reverse primers for TCR Jbeta segments was used. TCRdb obtained this table from immuneACCESS and retained in-frame rearrangements with V and J assigned. These tables miss some clones; where compared with another copy, unresolved V genes account for less than half of the shortfall, and the remainder is unexplained. The sample has approximately 140,000 clones on record, approximately 80% of them singletons. The ten largest clones represent about 1.2% of the sample. Sequencing was performed on PBMCs. The receptors stem from a girl aged 2 to 10 in good health and CMV-seronegative.

Here the CDR3 DNA reads TGTGCCAGCAGCCCGCTAGCCCACGAGCAGTACTTC. Its protein product is CASSPLAHEQYF. The V call is TRBV7-8, the J call TRBJ2-7; D possibly corresponds to TRBD2 (5 bases). The CDR3 is made up of 12 amino acids. Germline lookup yields CDR1 SGHVS and CDR2 FQNEAQ. V was clipped by 5 bases and J by 5 bases, with 10 bases between them.

This clone was recorded once. This sequence joins TRBV2 and TRBJ2-7; 10 bases match TRBD2. Trimming removed 4 bases from V and 0 bases from J; junction bases left unmatched: 0. The V gene's germline CDR1 is SNHLY and CDR2 FYNNEI. The CDR3 is 14 amino acids. CDR3 sequence: CASSGTSGSYEQYF. CDR3 nucleotides: TGTGCCAGCAGTGGGACTAGCGGCTCCTACGAGCAGTACTTC.

Only one count was recorded for this clone. The V and J genes are TRBV11-2 and TRBJ2-7, with 8 bases aligning to TRBD1. Germline trimming cut 5 bases from V and 0 bases from J; bases unmatched to any gene: 15. Germline lookup yields CDR1 SGHAT and CDR2 FQNNGV. The CDR3 is 18 residues long. Here the CDR3 DNA reads TGTGCCAGCAGCCCCACGAGGAGGGACAGGCGCAGCTCCTACGAGCAGTACTTC. This sequence encodes CASSPTRRDRRSSYEQYF.

This clone was detected a few times. The chain has TRBV14 and TRBJ2-2, with no clear D. The CDR3 extends over 15 amino acids. With 1 base removed from V and 5 bases from J, the gap between germline ends came to 11 bases. CDR1 and CDR2 from the germline V gene are SGHDN and FVKESK. CDR3 region: CASSQVLGLTGELFF. CDR3 DNA sequence: TGTGCCAGCAGCCAAGTTCTAGGATTAACCGGGGAGCTGTTTTTT.

V is TRBV6-6 and J is TRBJ2-2; D is possibly TRBD1 (6 bases). V was clipped by 7 bases and J by 1 base, with 16 bases between them. In germline, CDR1 is MNHNY, CDR2 SVGAGI (reference sequence). The length of the CDR3 is 16 residues. CDR3 residues: CASIHRDNLNTGELFF. The CDR3 nucleotides are TGTGCCAGCATCCACCGGGACAACTTGAACACCGGGGAGCTGTTTTTT.

The rearrangement links TRBV30 to TRBJ2-5; maybe TRBD2 (5 bases). Trimming took off 2 bases at V and 5 bases at J, with 9 bases between the two ends. CDR1 GTSNPN and CDR2 SVGIG come from the germline V gene (reference sequence). The CDR3 loop spans 12 amino acids. The CDR3 spells CAWSQPGETQYF. In nucleotides, the CDR3 is TGTGCCTGGAGTCAACCGGGGGAGACCCAGTACTTC.

This clone has just one count. The chain has TRBV27 and TRBJ2-3; maybe TRBD2 (5 bases). CDR3 length: 16 amino acids. Per germline, CDR1 MNHEY and CDR2 SMNVEV (reference sequence). The V end was cut by 4 bases, the J end by 2 bases, with 16 bases between. CDR3: CASSSVRETDTDTQYF. Here the CDR3 DNA reads TGTGCCAGCAGTTCTGTGAGGGAGACTGACACAGATACGCAGTATTTT.

The chain joins TRBV5-1 to TRBJ1-1; 8 bases match TRBD1. The CDR3 is 13 amino acids. Trimming at V came to 5 bases and at J to 4 bases, leaving 4 bases not matched to a gene. Looked up from germline, CDR1 is SGHRS and CDR2 is YFSETQ. The CDR3 here is CASRWTGRTEAFF. CDR3 sequence (DNA): TGCGCCAGCAGATGGACAGGGCGCACTGAAGCTTTCTTT.

The chain uses TRBV2 and TRBJ2-1; 11 bases align to TRBD2. This CDR3 spans 16 amino acids. Germline CDR1 reads SNHLY; CDR2 reads FYNNEI. The trim removed 10 bases at V and 4 bases at J, leaving 12 bases unmatched. The CDR3 here is CANKQTSGVVYNEQFF. CDR3 in DNA: TGTGCCAACAAACAGACTAGCGGGGTCGTATACAATGAGCAGTTCTTC. Full variable domain (rest looked up from reference TRBV2 and TRBJ2-1): EPEVTQTPSHQVTQMGQEVILRCVPISNHLYFYWYRQILGQKVEFLVSFYNNEISEKSEIFDDQFSVERPDGSNFTLKIRSTKLEDSAMYFCANKQTSGVVYNEQFFGPGTRLTVL.

This chain links TRBV7-2 with TRBJ2-3; 7 bases are a match to TRBD1. The CDR3 is 15 amino acids. The trim removed 6 bases at V and 6 bases at J, leaving 12 bases unmatched. CDR1 is SGHTA and CDR2 is FQGNSA in the germline V gene. The chain's CDR3 is CASRSRQGLRDTQYF. The CDR3 DNA sequence: TGTGCCAGCAGGTCCAGACAGGGTCTTAGGGATACGCAGTATTTT.